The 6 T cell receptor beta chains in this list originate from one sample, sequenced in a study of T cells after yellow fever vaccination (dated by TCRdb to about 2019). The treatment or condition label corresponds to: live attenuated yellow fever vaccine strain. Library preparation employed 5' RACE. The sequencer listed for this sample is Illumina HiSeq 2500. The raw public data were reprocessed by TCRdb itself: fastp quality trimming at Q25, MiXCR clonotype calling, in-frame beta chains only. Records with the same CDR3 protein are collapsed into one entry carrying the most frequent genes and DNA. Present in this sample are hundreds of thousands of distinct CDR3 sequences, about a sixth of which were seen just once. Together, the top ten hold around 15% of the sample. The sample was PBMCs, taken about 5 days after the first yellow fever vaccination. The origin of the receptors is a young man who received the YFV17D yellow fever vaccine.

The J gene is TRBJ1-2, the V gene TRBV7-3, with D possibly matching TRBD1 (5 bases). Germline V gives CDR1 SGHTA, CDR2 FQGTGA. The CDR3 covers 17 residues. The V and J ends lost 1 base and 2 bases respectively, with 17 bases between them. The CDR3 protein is CASSLRGGDLRNYGYTF. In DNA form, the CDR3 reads TGTGCCAGCAGCTTAAGGGGGGGAGATTTAAGGAACTATGGCTACACCTTC.

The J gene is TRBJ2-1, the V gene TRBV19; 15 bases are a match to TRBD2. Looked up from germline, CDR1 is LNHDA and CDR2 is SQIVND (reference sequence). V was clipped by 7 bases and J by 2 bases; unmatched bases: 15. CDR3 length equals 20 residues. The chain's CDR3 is CASKISPGLAGGPTYNEQFF. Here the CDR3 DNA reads TGTGCCAGTAAGATCTCTCCGGGACTAGCGGGGGGCCCTACCTACAATGAGCAGTTCTTC.

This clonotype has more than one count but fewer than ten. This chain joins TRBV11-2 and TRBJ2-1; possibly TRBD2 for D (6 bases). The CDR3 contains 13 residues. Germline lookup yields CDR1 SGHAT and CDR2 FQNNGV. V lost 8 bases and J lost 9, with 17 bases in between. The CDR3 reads CASRPRVAAEQFF. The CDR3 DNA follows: TGTGCCAGCCGACCGAGGGTAGCGGCTGAGCAGTTCTTC.

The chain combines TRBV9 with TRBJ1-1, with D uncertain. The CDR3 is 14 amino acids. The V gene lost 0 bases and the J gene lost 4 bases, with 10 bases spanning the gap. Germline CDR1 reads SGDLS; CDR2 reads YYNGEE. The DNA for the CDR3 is TGTGCCAGCAGCGTAGGCGGGGTGGGCACTGAAGCTTTCTTT. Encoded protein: CASSVGGVGTEAFF.

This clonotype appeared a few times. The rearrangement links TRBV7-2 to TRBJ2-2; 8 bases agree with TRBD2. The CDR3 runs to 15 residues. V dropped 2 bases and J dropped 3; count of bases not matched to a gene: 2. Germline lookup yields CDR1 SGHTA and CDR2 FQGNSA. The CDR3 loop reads CASSLTSGYTGELFF. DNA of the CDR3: TGTGCCAGCAGCTTAACTAGCGGCTACACCGGGGAGCTGTTTTTT.

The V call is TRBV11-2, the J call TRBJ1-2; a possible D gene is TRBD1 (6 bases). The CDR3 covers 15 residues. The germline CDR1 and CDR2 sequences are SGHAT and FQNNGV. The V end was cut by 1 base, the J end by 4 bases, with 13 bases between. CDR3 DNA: TGTGCCAGCAGCTTAGGAGGGACACGGGCCTATGGCTACACCTTC. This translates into CASSLGGTRAYGYTF.